One and the same sample provided the 30 T cell receptor beta chains below, sequenced in a study of persistence of HIV-infected CD4 T cells. The libraries were made with immunoSEQ version 4 in survey mode. Here immunoSEQ multiplex PCR was the method, and the copy in TCRdb shows in-frame clones only, minus some. The profile covers 30,000 to 45,000 clones, with under 90% appearing a single time and roughly 5.9% taken by the ten largest. These receptors are not linked to any known antigen. An overlapping HIV-1 Gag peptide pool stimulated these cells at 0.95 to 1 ug/peptide/mL. Memory cells lacking CD40L and CD69 with high CD45RO were sorted. The sequences come from cultured CD4+ T cells from PBMCs, collected from a patient who received antiretroviral therapy. All receptors come from an adult with HIV. The donor label of this sample is uncertain.

The chain has TRBV5-1 and TRBJ2-3, with D perhaps TRBD2 (5 bases). Between the trimmed V and J ends, which lost 3 bases and 3 bases, there was a span of 14 bases. The CDR3 is 15 residues long. Per germline, CDR1 SGHRS and CDR2 YFSETQ. CDR3 bases: TGCGCCAGCAGCTCTAGCTGGGAGTCAACAGATACGCAGTATTTT. This sequence encodes CASSSSWESTDTQYF.

This CDR3 is CASSSQGQNNQPQHF. CDR3 nucleotides: TGTGCCAGCAGCTCCCAGGGACAGAACAATCAGCCCCAGCATTTT. The chain combines TRBV7-2 with TRBJ1-5, with 7 bases lining up with TRBD1. The CDR3 length is 15 residues. Germline CDR1 SGHTA, CDR2 FQGNSA. Trimming removed 4 bases from V and 3 bases from J; junction bases left unmatched: 6.

This chain links TRBV30 with TRBJ2-1, with 7 positions matching TRBD2. The J segment lost 3 bases and the V segment lost 1 base, leaving 3 bases of the junction unmatched. CDR3 size: 14 residues. The germline gives CDR1 GTSNPN, CDR2 SVGIG (reference sequence). CDR3 in DNA: TGTGCCTGGAGTGACTCTAGCGGCTACAATGAGCAGTTCTTC. Protein product: CAWSDSSGYNEQFF.

The V gene is TRBV9, the J gene TRBJ2-3; D gene ambiguous. Germline CDR1 reads SGDLS; CDR2 reads YYNGEE. The CDR3 has 15 residues. The V end was cut by 0 bases, the J end by 2 bases, with 10 bases between. The CDR3 DNA is TGTGCCAGCAGCGTAGGGGTTGGGAACACAGATACGCAGTATTTT. This codes for CASSVGVGNTDTQYF.

V usage is TRBV19 and J usage is TRBJ1-6; D ambiguous. Trimming stripped 6 bases from V and 7 bases from J, with 13 bases between. The CDR3 covers 14 residues. Germline V lookup: CDR1 LNHDA, CDR2 SQIVND (reference sequence). Here the CDR3 DNA reads TGTGCCAGTAGGCAGAGAGAAAAAAATTCACCCCTCCACTTT. Its protein product is CASRQREKNSPLHF.

The chain is built from TRBV5-1 and TRBJ2-6; D is unclear. Germline V gives CDR1 SGHRS, CDR2 YFSETQ. This CDR3 is built from 16 residues. The V end lost 1 base, the J end lost 0 bases, and 8 bases lay between the germline ends. CDR3 DNA sequence: TGCGCCAGCAGCTTGACAGTTTCCTCTGGGGCCAACGTCCTGACTTTC. Translating it yields CASSLTVSSGANVLTF.

The V gene is TRBV3-1 (or the pseudogene TRBV3-2), the J gene TRBJ1-1; the D is unclear. Germline CDR1 and CDR2: LGHDT and YNNKEL (reference sequence). The CDR3 length is 14 residues. Trimming stripped 0 bases from V and 1 base from J, with 6 bases between. Here the CDR3 reads CASSQDAGNTEAFF. The CDR3 DNA follows: TGTGCCAGCAGCCAAGATGCAGGGAACACTGAAGCTTTCTTT.

V gene TRBV3-1 (or the pseudogene TRBV3-2) combines with J gene TRBJ1-2; 9 bases align to TRBD1. The length of the CDR3 is 14 residues. The germline V gene has CDR1 LGHDT and CDR2 YNNKEL (reference sequence). Losses at the gene ends were 0 bases for V and 14 bases for J; bases not matched to a gene: 10. CDR3 DNA sequence: TGTGCCAGCAGCCAAGAGGGGCCAGGGACAGGGAGGACCTTC. Translated: CASSQEGPGTGRTF.

The chain links TRBV9 to TRBJ2-7; D is perhaps TRBD1 (6 bases). The CDR3 totals 16 residues. Germline V gene lookup returns CDR1 SGDLS and CDR2 YYNGEE. Trimming removed 4 bases from V and 0 bases from J, with 17 bases in between. CDR3 nucleotide sequence: TGTGCCAGCAGCTACGGACAGTTCCTAAGCTCCTACGAGCAGTACTTC. Its translation: CASSYGQFLSSYEQYF.

V is TRBV6-2 or TRBV6-3 and J is TRBJ1-2; TRBD1 matches 9 bases. Unmatched junction bases numbered 7, after V lost 5 bases and J lost 0 bases. The CDR3 has 16 residues. The germline V gene encodes CDR1 MNHEY and CDR2 SVGEGT. CDR3 sequence (DNA): TGTGCCAGCAGTCCGGGACAGGGACGAACTAACTATGGCTACACCTTC. Residues: CASSPGQGRTNYGYTF.

V usage is TRBV3-1 (or the pseudogene TRBV3-2) and J usage is TRBJ1-4; possibly TRBD1 for D (5 bases). V lost 1 base and J 0 bases, leaving 15 bases between the germline ends. Germline V lookup: CDR1 LGHDT, CDR2 YNNKEL (reference sequence). This CDR3 is built from 18 residues. CDR3 bases: TGTGCCAGCAGCCAAGGAGTCATCGGGGGTGCAACTAATGAAAAACTGTTTTTT. This encodes CASSQGVIGGATNEKLFF.

The chain couples TRBV10-3 to TRBJ2-1; either TRBD1 or TRBD2 may fit D (5 bases each). This CDR3 spans 14 amino acids. Per the germline V gene, CDR1 is ENHRY and CDR2 is SYGVKD. The V gene lost 10 bases and the J gene lost 6 bases, with 19 bases spanning the gap. CDR3 amino acids: CATLPGAGANEQFF. CDR3 bases: TGTGCCACCCTACCCGGGGCTGGCGCCAATGAGCAGTTCTTC.

This chain joins TRBV6-5 and TRBJ1-4; TRBD1 might be the D (5 bases). Germline loops: CDR1 MNHEY, CDR2 SVGAGI. The germline V and J ends were trimmed by 2 bases and 8 bases, with 12 bases remaining between them. The CDR3 contains 14 residues. CDR3 in amino acids: CASSYRQGREKLFF. The CDR3 DNA follows: TGTGCCAGCAGTTACCGGCAGGGCAGGGAAAAACTGTTTTTT.

The chain combines TRBV16 with TRBJ2-3, with unresolved D. The germline V gene has CDR1 KGHSY and CDR2 FQNENV. The V and J ends lost 4 bases and 6 bases respectively, with 5 bases between them. This CDR3 comprises 11 residues. CDR3 in amino acids: CASSLSDTQYF. The CDR3 DNA reads as TGTGCCAGCAGCCTCAGTGATACGCAGTATTTT.

The chain combines TRBV7-9 with TRBJ2-2; 11 bases are shared with TRBD1. This CDR3 has 19 amino acids. The germline gives CDR1 SEHNR, CDR2 FQNEAQ (reference sequence). V was pared by 4 bases and J by 4 bases, with 14 bases of the junction left unmatched. CDR3: CASSSPDRGLPGGTGELFF. The CDR3 nucleotides read TGTGCCAGCAGCTCCCCGGACAGGGGGCTCCCCGGGGGCACCGGGGAGCTGTTTTTT. The variable domain in full, completed from reference TRBV7-9 and TRBJ2-2, reads DTGVSQNPRHKITKRGQNVTFRCDPISEHNRLYWYRQTLGQGPEFLTYFQNEAQLEKSRLLSDRFSAERPKGSFSTLEIQRTEQGDSAMYLCASSSPDRGLPGGTGELFFGEGSRLTVL.

This chain uses TRBV10-3 with TRBJ2-2; the D gene is possibly TRBD2 (5 bases). V lost 8 bases and J 0 bases, leaving 19 bases between the germline ends. The length of the CDR3 is 17 residues. The germline V gene encodes CDR1 ENHRY and CDR2 SYGVKD. The CDR3 spells CAISRTGLEANTGELFF. In DNA, the CDR3 is TGTGCCATCTCGAGGACTGGCCTTGAGGCGAACACCGGGGAGCTGTTTTTT.

The genes are TRBV7-6 and TRBJ2-7; 10 bases are shared with TRBD1. J lost 4 bases, V lost 1 base, and 4 bases had no gene match. This CDR3 comprises 15 residues. Per the germline V gene, CDR1 is SGHVS and CDR2 is FNYEAQ. As DNA, the CDR3 is TGTGCCAGCAGCTTAGACGGGACAGGGGCTTACGAGCAGTACTTC. This sequence encodes CASSLDGTGAYEQYF.

V gene TRBV3-1 (or the pseudogene TRBV3-2) combines with J gene TRBJ1-2; 10 positions agree with TRBD1. The CDR3 length is 15 residues. Germline assignment: CDR1 LGHDT and CDR2 YNNKEL (reference sequence). The V segment lost 4 bases and the J segment 8 bases; nucleotides outside the gene matches: 10. The CDR3 DNA follows: TGTGCCAGCAGCCTCCGGGACAGGGGAGTAGTCGGCTACACCTTC. It is translated as CASSLRDRGVVGYTF.

A single count supports this clone. The V and J genes are TRBV5-8 and TRBJ2-2, with D possibly matching TRBD1 (6 bases). This CDR3 spans 14 amino acids. The germline CDR1 and CDR2 sequences are SGHTS and YDEGEE. Trimming stripped 2 bases from V and 3 bases from J, with 8 bases between. The CDR3 loop is CASSFYRDTGELFF. The CDR3, as DNA: TGTGCCAGCAGCTTCTACAGGGACACCGGGGAGCTGTTTTTT.

V is TRBV12-3 or TRBV12-4 and J is TRBJ1-1; D remains ambiguous. The CDR3 totals 13 residues. Trimming left V 2 bases short and J 3 bases short, with 7 bases between. CDR3 DNA sequence: TGTGCCAGCAGTTTAAAGGAGGACACTGAAGCTTTCTTT. Its protein product is CASSLKEDTEAFF.

The rearrangement joins TRBV7-6 to TRBJ1-2, with unresolved D. This CDR3 has 15 amino acids. CDR1 and CDR2 (germline): SGHVS, FNYEAQ. The V end was cut by 5 bases, the J end by 4 bases, with 17 bases between. The CDR3 spells CASSATSPPSYGYTF. CDR3 DNA sequence: TGTGCCAGCAGCGCCACATCGCCACCTTCCTATGGCTACACCTTC. Drawing the rest from reference TRBV7-6 and TRBJ1-2, the complete variable domain is GAGVSQSPRYKVTKRGQDVALRCDPISGHVSLYWYRQALGQGPEFLTYFNYEAQQDKSGLPNDRFSAERPEGSISTLTIQRTEQRDSAMYRCASSATSPPSYGYTFGSGTRLTVV.

J is TRBJ1-4 and V is TRBV6-5; 11 nucleotides align to TRBD1. CDR3 length: 15 amino acids. The germline V gene has CDR1 MNHEY and CDR2 SVGAGI. Trimming took 6 bases from V and 3 from J; bases not matched to a gene: 3. CDR3 loop: CASRDRGRPNEKLFF. Written as DNA, the CDR3 is TGTGCCAGCAGGGACAGGGGGCGACCTAATGAAAAACTGTTTTTT.

The CDR3 DNA follows: TGTGCCAGCAGTGAAAGGTGGCAGAACACTGAAGCTTTCTTT. It codes for CASSERWQNTEAFF. The chain is built from TRBV2 and TRBJ1-1; the D is unclear. V lost 2 bases and J 1 base, leaving 8 bases between the germline ends. Per germline, CDR1 SNHLY and CDR2 FYNNEI. The CDR3 length is 14 residues.

The V gene is TRBV3-1 (or the pseudogene TRBV3-2), the J gene TRBJ2-7; D is ambiguous. V lost 3 bases and J 3 bases, leaving 6 bases between the germline ends. Germline V CDR1 and CDR2: LGHDT, YNNKEL (reference sequence). The CDR3 extends over 12 amino acids. CDR3: CASSHLGYEQYF. In DNA, the CDR3 is TGTGCCAGCAGCCACCTCGGCTACGAGCAGTACTTC.

The V gene is TRBV7-6, the J gene TRBJ2-5, with 7 bases aligning to TRBD1. The CDR3 totals 14 residues. CDR1 is SGHVS, CDR2 FNYEAQ, per germline. Unmatched junction bases numbered 2, after V lost 3 bases and J lost 1 base. The DNA for the CDR3 is TGTGCCAGCAGCTTGGGACAGCCCCAAGAGACCCAGTACTTC. Translated: CASSLGQPQETQYF.

The J gene is TRBJ2-7, the V gene TRBV27, with a possible D match to TRBD1 (6 bases). CDR3 size: 13 residues. Trimming left V 5 bases short and J 3 bases short, with 11 bases between. Germline V gene sequence: CDR1 MNHEY, CDR2 SMNVEV (reference sequence). In DNA form, the CDR3 reads TGTGCCAGCAGTCGGGACACGTACTACGAGCAGTACTTC. It encodes CASSRDTYYEQYF.

The CDR3 protein is CASMSVAGKNEQYF. DNA of the CDR3: TGCGCCAGCATGAGTGTAGCGGGGAAGAACGAGCAGTACTTC. J is TRBJ2-7 and V is TRBV5-1; TRBD2 agrees at 8 bases. The CDR3 is 14 residues long. Germline CDR1 reads SGHRS; CDR2 reads YFSETQ. The J segment lost 5 bases and the V segment lost 6 bases, leaving 10 bases of the junction unmatched.

This clone was recorded a few times. CDR3 sequence (DNA): TGTGCCAGCAATCGACGTGACAGGGACAGTTCACCCCTCCACTTT. Translation: CASNRRDRDSSPLHF. The rearrangement uses TRBV27 and TRBJ1-6; 7 nucleotides line up with TRBD1. The trim removed 7 bases at V and 9 bases at J, leaving 12 bases unmatched. Germline V lookup: CDR1 MNHEY, CDR2 SMNVEV (reference sequence). The CDR3 totals 15 residues.

The gene calls are TRBV14 and TRBJ2-3, with 13 bases aligning to TRBD2. CDR3 length equals 17 residues. Germline lookup yields CDR1 SGHDN and CDR2 FVKESK. J lost 10 bases, V lost 3 bases, and 13 bases had no gene match. The CDR3: CASSQPWTSGGPGAQYF. The DNA for the CDR3 is TGTGCCAGCAGCCAGCCGTGGACTAGCGGGGGCCCGGGAGCGCAGTATTTT.

This chain links TRBV18 with TRBJ2-1; 9 bases fit TRBD2. From germline, CDR1 is KGHSH and CDR2 LQKENI. The CDR3 runs to 15 residues. The V gene end was trimmed by 3 bases and the J gene end by 4 bases; junction bases not matched to a gene: 4. CDR3 region: CASSPGGGVYNEQFF. The DNA for the CDR3 is TGTGCCAGCTCACCGGGCGGGGGGGTATACAATGAGCAGTTCTTC. Looking up the rest from reference TRBV18 and TRBJ2-1 gives the full variable domain: NAGVMQNPRHLVRRRGQEARLRCSPMKGHSHVYWYRQLPEEGLKFMVYLQKENIIDESGMPKERFSAEFPKEGPSILRIQQVVRGDSAAYFCASSPGGGVYNEQFFGPGTRLTVL.